One TCR beta chain is described in this entry. Its specificity is unknown. In the authors' workflow: Because ImmunoSEQ provided only junction sequences with no quality scores, the filtering differed. TCRdb's table, derived via immunoSEQ multiplex PCR, lists solely in-frame clones and lacks some. V, J and clone size derive from that table, while D and trimming were established from the DNA sequence. The sample has under 2,500,000 clones, 90% to 96% seen once. The sample belongs to a study of shared clonotypes between healthy human individuals. In the study overall: Each donor's CD8 memory used one plate, CD8 naive two, each CD4 subset three.

All of the donors resided in Nashville, Tennessee, and each was a Caucasian adult. Study-level points and caveats: Represented diversity, genetic and exposure-history alike, was limited by few donors.

The sequence came from a man aged 18-30 years in good health. The sequencing sample was made of naive CD4+ T cells sorted from blood. Described subset: CD45RA+ positively selected.

CDR3 protein: CASSKARTENYEQYF. The CDR3 DNA is TGTGCCAGCAGCAAAGCCCGGACAGAGAACTACGAGCAGTACTTC. The J gene is TRBJ2-7, the V gene TRBV21-1; no DNA check was done on the table's D call, TRBD1. TRBV21-1 is classified as a pseudogene. The CDR3 has 15 amino acids.